The T cell receptor beta chain described here comes from a study of shared clonotypes between healthy human individuals. Germline CDR1 reads MNHEY; CDR2 reads SMNVEV (reference sequence). V was pared by 2 bases and J by 4 bases, with 9 bases of the junction left unmatched. This CDR3 is built from 17 residues. The repertoire was sequenced with immunoSEQ multiplex PCR; TCRdb's copy has only in-frame clones and lacks some. The profile shows about 2.3 million clones, approximately 95% of them singletons. The sequence was obtained from a man aged 18 to 29 in good health. Some clones in this sample may be carry-over from other donors' samples. The rearrangement links TRBV27 to TRBJ2-1; 9 nucleotides align to TRBD2. Material for sequencing was naive CD4+ T cells from PBMCs. The subset here: CD45RA+ positively selected. This CDR3 is CASSLSLAAGGYNEQFF. CDR3 DNA: TGTGCCAGCAGTTTAAGTTTGGCGGCGGGAGGGTACAATGAGCAGTTCTTC.